This T cell receptor (beta chain) was captured by sequencing in a study of blood T cell repertoires in COVID-19. At the level of the study: Samples representing acute and convalescent COVID-19 were sourced from the United States, Italy and Spain. T cells, B-cell-depleted T cells, or PBMCs provided the cDNA or gDNA that served as material.

The CDR3 extends over 17 amino acids. Germline V gives CDR1 SGHNT, CDR2 YYREEE (reference sequence). Germline trimming cut 3 bases from V and 2 bases from J; bases unmatched to any gene: 13. The method was immunoSEQ multiplex PCR; TCRdb's version includes in-frame clones alone and lacks a portion of them. Of 300,000 to 350,000 clones in the sample, 86% are singletons; the top ten hold around 4%. This sequence was found in a woman aged 40 to 50 with acute COVID-19. The sample comprised PBMCs or T cells enriched from blood (not recorded which). This chain joins TRBV5-4 and TRBJ1-2; 7 bases align to TRBD1. DNA of the CDR3: TGTGCCAGCAGCTCGGCACAAGACAGGGCCATCAACTATGGCTACACCTTC. This sequence encodes CASSSAQDRAINYGYTF.